The clone carrying this T cell receptor beta chain has a handful of counts. The antigen is undetermined. This specimen belongs to a study of cytotoxic CD8 clonotypes in ibrutinib-treated CLL. Overall study context: Response was recorded as partial in approximately 24 patients and complete in 2; at median roughly 73 months, around 15 remained remitted and about twelve had progressed. Among the samples, the mean was 255,043 productive templates and roughly 96,000 productive rearrangements. Study results and caveats: At progression, clonality fell back toward baseline after rising at ibrutinib response.

CDR1 and CDR2 (germline): ENHRY, SYGVKD. This CDR3 region has 13 residues. Trimming shortened V by 6 bases and J by 1 base, and 8 bases separated the two germline ends. Profiling relied on immunoSEQ multiplex PCR, and the TCRdb table lists in-frame clones only, not all of them. The sample yields approximately 150,000 clones, roughly 80% seen once. This receptor was obtained from a human donor with chronic lymphocytic leukemia. Sequenced material: PBMCs, taken after 12 months of ibrutinib treatment. V gene TRBV10-3 combines with J gene TRBJ2-3; TRBD2 might be the D (6 bases). Written as DNA, the CDR3 is TGTGCCATCAGGAGGGAGGGCACAGATACGCAGTATTTT. It is translated as CAIRREGTDTQYF.